The following is a TCR beta chain sequence with its context. Its antigen is currently unknown. Trimming left V 3 bases short and J 2 bases short, with 8 bases between. Germline V CDR1 and CDR2: LNHDA, SQIVND (reference sequence). The CDR3 spans 15 residues. This entry belongs to a study of read filtering for tumor transcriptome and immune sequencing. Overall study: DNase treatment preceded whole-transcriptome library preparation.

Points from the study as a whole: In IR-seq, single-read clonotypes were about 80% of clonotypes but 3.5% to 4% of reads.

Molecular barcoded adaptors covering alpha/delta and beta/gamma chains were used on roughly 370 ng RNA. MiXCR, applied by TCRdb to the reads, yields one record per CDR3 protein. The sample carries almost 40,000 distinct CDR3 sequences, 13% to 15% recorded once. V and J are TRBV19 and TRBJ2-6, with D unresolved. This receptor was identified in a donor aged 40 or older with multiple myeloma. Sequenced: a population of CD138-negative cells sorted from bone marrow. The DNA for the CDR3 is TGTGCCAGTAGTATCGGGTCTGCTGGGGCCAACGTCCTGACTTTC. Residues: CASSIGSAGANVLTF.